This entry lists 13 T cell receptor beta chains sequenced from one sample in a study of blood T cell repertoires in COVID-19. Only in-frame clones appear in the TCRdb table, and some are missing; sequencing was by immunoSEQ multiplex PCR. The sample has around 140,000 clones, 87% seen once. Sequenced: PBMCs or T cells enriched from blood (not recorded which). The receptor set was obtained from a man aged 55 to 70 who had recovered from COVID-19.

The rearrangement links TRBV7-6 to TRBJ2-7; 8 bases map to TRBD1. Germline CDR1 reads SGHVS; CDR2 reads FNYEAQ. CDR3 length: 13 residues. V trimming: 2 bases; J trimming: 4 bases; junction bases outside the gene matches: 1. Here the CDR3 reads CASSLQGAYEQYF. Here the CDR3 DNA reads TGTGCCAGCAGCTTACAGGGGGCATACGAGCAGTACTTC.

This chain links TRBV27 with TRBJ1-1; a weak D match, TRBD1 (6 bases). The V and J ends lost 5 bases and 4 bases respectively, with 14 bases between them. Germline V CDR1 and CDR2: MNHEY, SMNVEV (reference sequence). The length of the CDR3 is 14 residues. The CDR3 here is CASSLTGIGTEAFF. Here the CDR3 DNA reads TGTGCCAGCAGTCTCACAGGGATTGGCACTGAAGCTTTCTTT.

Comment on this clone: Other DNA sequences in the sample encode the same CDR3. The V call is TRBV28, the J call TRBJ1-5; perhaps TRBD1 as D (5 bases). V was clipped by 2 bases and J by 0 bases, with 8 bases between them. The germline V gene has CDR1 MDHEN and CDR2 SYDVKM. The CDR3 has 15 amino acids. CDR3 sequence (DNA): TGTGCCAGCAGTTTAGGAGGGACTAGCAATCAGCCCCAGCATTTT. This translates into CASSLGGTSNQPQHF.

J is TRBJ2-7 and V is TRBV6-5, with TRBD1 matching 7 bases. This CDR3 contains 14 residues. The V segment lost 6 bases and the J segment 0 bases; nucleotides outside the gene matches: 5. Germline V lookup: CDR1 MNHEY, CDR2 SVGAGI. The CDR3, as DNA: TGTGCCAGCAGCGAGGGACAGAGCTCCTACGAGCAGTACTTC. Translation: CASSEGQSSYEQYF.

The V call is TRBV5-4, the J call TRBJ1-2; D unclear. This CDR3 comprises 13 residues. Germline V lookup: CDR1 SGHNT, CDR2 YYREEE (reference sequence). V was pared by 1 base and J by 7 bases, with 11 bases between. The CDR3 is CASSLRVKAGYTF. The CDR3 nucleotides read TGTGCCAGCAGCTTGCGGGTTAAGGCTGGCTACACCTTC.

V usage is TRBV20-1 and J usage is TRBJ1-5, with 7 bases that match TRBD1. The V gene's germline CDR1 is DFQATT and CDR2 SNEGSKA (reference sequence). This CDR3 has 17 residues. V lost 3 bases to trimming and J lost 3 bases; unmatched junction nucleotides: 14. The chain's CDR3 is CSASRTGASSYNQPQHF. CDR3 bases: TGCAGTGCTAGTAGGACAGGAGCTTCTTCTTACAATCAGCCCCAGCATTTT.

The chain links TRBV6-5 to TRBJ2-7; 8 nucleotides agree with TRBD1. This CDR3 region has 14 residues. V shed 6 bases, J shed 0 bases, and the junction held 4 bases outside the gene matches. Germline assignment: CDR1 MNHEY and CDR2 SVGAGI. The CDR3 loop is CASRDRGPSYEQYF. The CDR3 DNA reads TGTGCCAGCAGAGACAGGGGTCCCTCCTACGAGCAGTACTTC.

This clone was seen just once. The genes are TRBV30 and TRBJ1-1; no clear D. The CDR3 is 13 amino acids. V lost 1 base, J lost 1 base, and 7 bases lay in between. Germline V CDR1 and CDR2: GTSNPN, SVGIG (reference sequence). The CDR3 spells CAWSGQENTEAFF. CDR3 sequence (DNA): TGTGCCTGGAGTGGTCAGGAGAACACTGAAGCTTTCTTT.

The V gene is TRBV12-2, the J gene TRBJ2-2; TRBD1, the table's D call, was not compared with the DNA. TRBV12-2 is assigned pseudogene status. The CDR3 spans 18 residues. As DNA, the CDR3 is TGTGCAAGTTGCTTAGCGCAGGAGGACAGGGGGCTTCCCGGGGAGCTGTTTTTT. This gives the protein CASCLAQEDRGLPGELFF.

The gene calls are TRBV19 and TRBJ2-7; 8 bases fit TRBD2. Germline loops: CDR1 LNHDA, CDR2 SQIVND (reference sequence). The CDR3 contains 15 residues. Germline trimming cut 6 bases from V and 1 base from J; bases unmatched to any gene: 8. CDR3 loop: CASSLSGTGSYEQYF. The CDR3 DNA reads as TGTGCCAGTAGCCTTAGCGGGACGGGGTCCTACGAGCAGTACTTC.

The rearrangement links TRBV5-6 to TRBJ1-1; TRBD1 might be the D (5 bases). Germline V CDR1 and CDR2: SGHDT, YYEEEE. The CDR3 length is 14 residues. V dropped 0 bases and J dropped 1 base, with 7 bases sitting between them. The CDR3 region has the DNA TGTGCCAGCAGCTTGGGACAGCCGAACACTGAAGCTTTCTTT. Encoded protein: CASSLGQPNTEAFF.

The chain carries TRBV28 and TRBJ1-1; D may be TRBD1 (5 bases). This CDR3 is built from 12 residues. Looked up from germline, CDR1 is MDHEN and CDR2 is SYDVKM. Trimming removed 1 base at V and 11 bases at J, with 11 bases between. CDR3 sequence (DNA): TGTGCCAGCAGTTTATTTGGGCAGGGCGCTTTCTTT. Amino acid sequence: CASSLFGQGAFF.

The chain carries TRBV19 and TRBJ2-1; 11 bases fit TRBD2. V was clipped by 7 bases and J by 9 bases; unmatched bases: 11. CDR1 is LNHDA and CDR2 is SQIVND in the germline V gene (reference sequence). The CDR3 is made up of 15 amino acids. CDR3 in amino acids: CASTPGLAGLGEQFF. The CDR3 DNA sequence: TGTGCCAGTACCCCCGGACTAGCGGGCCTCGGTGAGCAGTTCTTC.